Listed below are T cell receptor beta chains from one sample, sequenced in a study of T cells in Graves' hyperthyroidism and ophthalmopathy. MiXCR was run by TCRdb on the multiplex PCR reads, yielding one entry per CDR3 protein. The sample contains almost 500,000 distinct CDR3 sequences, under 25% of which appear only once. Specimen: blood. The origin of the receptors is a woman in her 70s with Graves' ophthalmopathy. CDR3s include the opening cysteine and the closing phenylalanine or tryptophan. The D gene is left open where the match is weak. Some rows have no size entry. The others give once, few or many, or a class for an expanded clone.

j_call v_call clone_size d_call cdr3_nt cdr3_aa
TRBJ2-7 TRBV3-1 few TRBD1 TGTGCCAGCAGCCAAGACTGGGACAGGGGTTACGAGCAGTACTTC CASSQDWDRGYEQYF
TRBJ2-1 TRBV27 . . TGTGCCAGCAAGCTGGCCCTTGGAGGGCGGGAGCAGTTCTTC CASKLALGGREQFF
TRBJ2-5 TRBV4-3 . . TGCGCCAGCAGTCAAGATCGTAATGGAGGTGGAAGGTACTTC CASSQDRNGGGRYF
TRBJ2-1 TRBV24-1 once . TGTGCCACCAGTGACCCTGGTGTCGAGCAGTTCTTC CATSDPGVEQFF
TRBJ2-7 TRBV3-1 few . TGTGCCAGCAGCCGGGATGTATTCTCCTACGAGCAGTACTTC CASSRDVFSYEQYF
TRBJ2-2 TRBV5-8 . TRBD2 TGTGCCACACCGGGACTAGCGGGGCCGGGCACCGGGGAGCTGTTTTTT CATPGLAGPGTGELFF
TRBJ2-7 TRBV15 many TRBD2 TGTGCCACCAGCAGAGATCTTACAACTAGCGGCCATTCCTACGAGCAGTACTTC CATSRDLTTSGHSYEQYF
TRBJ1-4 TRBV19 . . TGTGCCAGTAGGGACGGTCCGAGGAAACTGTTTTTT CASRDGPRKLFF
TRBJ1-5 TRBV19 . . TGTGCCAGTAGTAGACTTTCTAGGGGCAATCAGCCCCAGCATTTT CASSRLSRGNQPQHF
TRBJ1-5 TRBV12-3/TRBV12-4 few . TGTGCCAGCACCCCTGGGGGGACCCTCAATCAGCCCCAGCATTTT CASTPGGTLNQPQHF
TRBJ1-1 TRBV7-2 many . TGTGCCAGCAGCTTAGCGGTCCGACCTAACACTGAAGCTTTCTTT CASSLAVRPNTEAFF
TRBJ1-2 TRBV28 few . TGTGCCAGCAGTCAGTATAGCAACTATGGCTACACCTTC CASSQYSNYGYTF
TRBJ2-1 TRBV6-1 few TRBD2 TGTGCCAGCAGCAATGGACAGGGGGGACCTAGCGGGAGGGCCTTTCGCTACAATGAGCAGTTCTTC CASSNGQGGPSGRAFRYNEQFF
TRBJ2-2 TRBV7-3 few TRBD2 TGTGCCAGCAGCCTAGCCGGGACTAGCGGGACGAACACCGGGGAGCTGTTTTTT CASSLAGTSGTNTGELFF
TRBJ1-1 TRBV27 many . TGTGCCAGCAGCCACGGGGACACTGAAGCTTTCTTT CASSHGDTEAFF
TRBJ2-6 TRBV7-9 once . TGTGCCAGCAGCTTATTGGGGGTAGCTGGGGCCAACGTCCTGACCTTC CASSLLGVAGANVLTF
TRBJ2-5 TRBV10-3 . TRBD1 TGTGCCATCAGTGATTTAGGGGGCAGGACGGAGACCCAGTACTTC CAISDLGGRTETQYF
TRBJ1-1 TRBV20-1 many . TGCAGTGCTGGGGGGGCGCGGGCTGAAGCTTTCTTT CSAGGARAEAFF
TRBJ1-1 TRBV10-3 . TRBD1 TGTGCCATCAGCGCGACAGGGCCCACTGAAGCTTTCTTT CAISATGPTEAFF
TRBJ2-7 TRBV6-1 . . TGTGCCAGCACCCCCCCCAGGACAGCTAGCCGGAGCTCCTACGAGCAGTACTTC CASTPPRTASRSSYEQYF
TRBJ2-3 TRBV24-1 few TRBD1 TGTGCCACCAGTGACCCCAGGGGGCTAGATACGCAGTATTTT CATSDPRGLDTQYF
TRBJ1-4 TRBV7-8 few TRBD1 TGTGCCAGCAGCCCGCCCGGGACAGAGAATGAAAAACTGTTTTTT CASSPPGTENEKLFF
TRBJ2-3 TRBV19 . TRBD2 TGTGCCAGTAGAAGGCTAGCGGGAGGACTAAGCACAGATACGCAGTATTTT CASRRLAGGLSTDTQYF
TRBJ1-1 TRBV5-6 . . TGTGCCAGCAGCTTTCTTGGGGGGTGGGGCACTGAAGCTTTCTTT CASSFLGGWGTEAFF
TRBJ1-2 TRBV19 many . TGTGCCAGTAGTAGCGGGGTCGAGAACTATGGCTACACCTTC CASSSGVENYGYTF
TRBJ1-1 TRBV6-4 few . TGTGCCAGCAGTGCGACCAGGGAGACTGAAGCTTTCTTT CASSATRETEAFF
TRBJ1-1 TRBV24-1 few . TGTGCCACCAGTGATAAGGGGGGCTGGGGCACTGAAGCTTTCTTT CATSDKGGWGTEAFF
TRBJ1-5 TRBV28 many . TGTGCCAGCAGCCCGGTGCTCAATCAGCCCCAGCATTTT CASSPVLNQPQHF
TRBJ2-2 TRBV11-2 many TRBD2 TGTGCCAGCAGCCCGAGGGGAGGGACCGGGGAGCTGTTTTTT CASSPRGGTGELFF
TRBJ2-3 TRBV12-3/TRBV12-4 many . TGTGCCAGCAGTTTGTGGTCTGGTCCAGATACGCAGTATTTT CASSLWSGPDTQYF
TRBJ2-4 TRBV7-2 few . TGTGCCAGCAGCTTAGATCTCGGAAACATTCAGTACTTC CASSLDLGNIQYF
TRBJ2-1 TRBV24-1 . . TGTGCCACCAGTGATTTGCGGGACCGACACAATGAGCAGTTCTTC CATSDLRDRHNEQFF
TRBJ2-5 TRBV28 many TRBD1 TGTGCCAGCAGGAGACAGGGGACGGAGACCCAGTACTTC CASRRQGTETQYF
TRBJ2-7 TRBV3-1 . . TGTGCCAGCAGCCACACCCTCCGGAGCGGGACAAGCTCCTACGAGCAGTACTTC CASSHTLRSGTSSYEQYF
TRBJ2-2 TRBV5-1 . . TGCGCCAGCAGCCCCTCCAGGACAGACACCGGGGAGCTGTTTTTT CASSPSRTDTGELFF
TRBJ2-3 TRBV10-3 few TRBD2 TGTGCCATCGGAAAGGAGGGACTAGCGGGAGTGACAGATACGCAGTATTTT CAIGKEGLAGVTDTQYF
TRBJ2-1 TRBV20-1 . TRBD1 TGCAGTGCTAGAGGGGACGGACAGGGGGTGCGGGGTGGCTACAATGAGCAGTTCTTC CSARGDGQGVRGGYNEQFF
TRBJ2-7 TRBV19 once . TGTGCCAGTAGTATCCGGGACGAGCAGTACTTC CASSIRDEQYF